Listed below are T cell receptor beta chains from one sample, sequenced in a study of shared clonotypes between healthy human individuals. Repertoires were generated with immunoSEQ multiplex PCR, while TCRdb's copy carries only in-frame clones and drops some. The sample includes approximately 2.3 million clones, more than 85% of them seen just once. Sequencing was done on a sample of naive CD4+ T cells from PBMCs. All receptors derive from a man between 18 and 35 years old in good health. Some clones in this sample may be carry-over from other donors' samples. Each CDR3 is given with its conserved first and last residue. Fields, in order: J gene, D gene, V gene, clone size, CDR3 protein, CDR3 DNA. The D gene is left open where the match is weak. Size is stated for part of the rows, as once, few or many counts, or as a class when the clone is expanded.

J gene: TRBJ1-2
D gene: .
V gene: TRBV10-3
clone size: .
CDR3 protein: CAISESTQPYGYTF
CDR3 DNA: TGTGCCATCAGTGAGTCGACGCAGCCCTATGGCTACACCTTC

J gene: TRBJ2-2
D gene: TRBD1
V gene: TRBV27
clone size: .
CDR3 protein: CASSPAGGTGRDTGELFF
CDR3 DNA: TGTGCCAGCAGTCCTGCCGGGGGGACAGGGAGGGACACCGGGGAGCTGTTTTTT

J gene: TRBJ1-2
D gene: .
V gene: TRBV28
clone size: .
CDR3 protein: CASTLTGTEPNYGYTF
CDR3 DNA: TGTGCCAGCACCCTGACGGGGACTGAACCTAACTATGGCTACACCTTC

J gene: TRBJ1-5
D gene: TRBD1
V gene: TRBV18
clone size: once
CDR3 protein: CASSGTGAYSNQPQHF
CDR3 DNA: TGTGCCAGCTCAGGGACAGGAGCTTATAGCAATCAGCCCCAGCATTTT

J gene: TRBJ2-6
D gene: .
V gene: TRBV5-4
clone size: once
CDR3 protein: CASSPPRGAAGANVLTF
CDR3 DNA: TGTGCCAGCAGCCCCCCAAGAGGGGCGGCCGGGGCCAACGTCCTGACTTTC

J gene: TRBJ1-1
D gene: .
V gene: TRBV5-1
clone size: few
CDR3 protein: CASSYGGLNTEAFF
CDR3 DNA: TGCGCCAGCAGCTATGGGGGGCTCAACACTGAAGCTTTCTTT

J gene: TRBJ2-3
D gene: TRBD1
V gene: TRBV7-9
clone size: .
CDR3 protein: CAGGRTGDGTDTQYF
CDR3 DNA: TGTGCCGGGGGACGGACAGGCGACGGAACAGATACGCAGTATTTT

J gene: TRBJ2-6
D gene: .
V gene: TRBV13
clone size: .
CDR3 protein: CASSSPAGANVLTF
CDR3 DNA: TGTGCCAGCAGCTCCCCGGCTGGGGCCAACGTCCTGACTTTC

J gene: TRBJ1-5
D gene: .
V gene: TRBV19
clone size: .
CDR3 protein: CASSLSSNQPQHF
CDR3 DNA: TGTGCCAGTAGTCTTAGCAGCAATCAGCCCCAGCATTTT

J gene: TRBJ1-4
D gene: TRBD1
V gene: TRBV28
clone size: .
CDR3 protein: CASKPPGQNEKLFF
CDR3 DNA: TGTGCCAGTAAACCCCCGGGACAGAATGAAAAACTGTTTTTT

J gene: TRBJ2-4
D gene: .
V gene: TRBV6-5
clone size: once
CDR3 protein: CASSYGRRGNIQYF
CDR3 DNA: TGTGCCAGCAGTTACGGGCGGAGAGGAAACATTCAGTACTTC

J gene: TRBJ2-7
D gene: .
V gene: TRBV7-9
clone size: once
CDR3 protein: CASSLGGPYEQYF
CDR3 DNA: TGTGCCAGCAGCTTAGGGGGGCCCTACGAGCAGTACTTC

J gene: TRBJ1-4
D gene: TRBD1
V gene: TRBV29-1
clone size: .
CDR3 protein: CSVAHTGTGRLGEKLFF
CDR3 DNA: TGCAGCGTAGCACATACCGGGACAGGGAGACTCGGAGAAAAACTGTTTTTT

J gene: TRBJ1-1
D gene: .
V gene: TRBV12-5
clone size: few
CDR3 protein: CASGSGYGDTEAFF
CDR3 DNA: TGTGCTAGTGGGTCCGGGTACGGCGACACTGAAGCTTTCTTT

J gene: TRBJ1-3
D gene: .
V gene: TRBV5-4
clone size: .
CDR3 protein: CASSLDAGSGNTIYF
CDR3 DNA: TGTGCCAGCAGCTTGGATGCAGGGAGTGGAAACACCATATATTTT

J gene: TRBJ1-2
D gene: .
V gene: TRBV28
clone size: .
CDR3 protein: CASSSGNYGYTF
CDR3 DNA: TGTGCCAGCAGTTCGGGAAACTATGGCTACACCTTC

J gene: TRBJ2-3
D gene: .
V gene: TRBV4-1
clone size: .
CDR3 protein: CASRQALTPSTDTQYF
CDR3 DNA: TGCGCCAGCAGACAGGCCCTCACCCCTAGCACAGATACGCAGTATTTT

J gene: TRBJ2-1
D gene: .
V gene: TRBV5-1
clone size: few
CDR3 protein: CASSWTDSSYNEQFF
CDR3 DNA: TGCGCCAGCAGCTGGACAGATAGCTCCTACAATGAGCAGTTCTTC

J gene: TRBJ1-4
D gene: .
V gene: TRBV28
clone size: .
CDR3 protein: CASSLWYGRENEKLFF
CDR3 DNA: TGTGCCAGCAGTTTATGGTATGGCAGGGAGAATGAAAAACTGTTTTTT